Below are 3 T cell receptor beta chains sequenced from a single sample in a study of CD8 T cells in Susac syndrome. Random hexamers primed reverse transcription of about 0.45 to 1 ug RNA. Each CDR3 protein is one row after TCRdb ran MiXCR on the immunoSEQ multiplex PCR reads. Of 150,000 to 200,000 distinct CDR3 sequences in the sample, around 94% were seen once. Input material: CD4+ T cells from PBMCs. The receptors were sampled from a human donor with multiple sclerosis.

The chain links TRBV29-1 to TRBJ2-3; D not certain. The length of the CDR3 is 10 residues. Germline lookup yields CDR1 SQVTM and CDR2 ANQGSEA. Trimming left V 7 bases short and J 4 bases short, with 6 bases between. The CDR3 DNA is TGCAGCGGACGCGCAGATACGCAGTATTTT. Its translation is CSGRADTQYF.

The chain has TRBV27 and TRBJ2-7; 7 bases fit TRBD2. This CDR3 is built from 14 residues. Trimming at V came to 7 bases and at J to 0 bases, leaving 6 bases not matched to a gene. Germline V gene sequence: CDR1 MNHEY, CDR2 SMNVEV (reference sequence). The DNA for the CDR3 is TGTGCCAGCACATCCCTAGCGGCCTCCTACGAGCAGTACTTC. Its protein product is CASTSLAASYEQYF.

V gene TRBV20-1 combines with J gene TRBJ2-2, with D tentatively TRBD1 or TRBD2 (6 bases each). V was clipped by 5 bases and J by 7 bases, with 20 bases between them. Germline loops: CDR1 DFQATT, CDR2 SNEGSKA (reference sequence). The CDR3 is 15 amino acids. The chain's CDR3 is CSAGATGLGGGELFF. DNA for the CDR3: TGCAGTGCTGGGGCTACAGGGCTGGGGGGCGGGGAGCTGTTTTTT.